These T cell receptor beta chains were read from a single sample in a study of shared clonotypes between healthy human individuals. Clones were sequenced by immunoSEQ multiplex PCR, and TCRdb holds only the in-frame ones, with some missing. The sample contains approximately 1.4 million clones, 98% of which appear only once. The sample was naive CD4+ T cells sorted from blood. The receptors were sampled from a man younger than 40 in good health. Each CDR3 is given with its conserved first and last residue. The D gene is left open where the match is weak. The listing skips clone size in some rows; elsewhere it reads once, few, many or a size class.

d_call	j_call	v_call	clone_size	cdr3_nt	cdr3_aa
-	TRBJ2-3	TRBV25-1	-	TGTGCCAGCAGCGAAATTACCCGGGGGACAGTTAGCAAGGATACGCAGTATTTT	CASSEITRGTVSKDTQYF
-	TRBJ2-2	TRBV6-5	-	TGTGCCAGCAGACAAGGGAGTTCGAGCACCGGGGAGCTGTTTTTT	CASRQGSSSTGELFF
-	TRBJ2-7	TRBV28	once	TGTGCCAGCAGCCACTACGAGCAGTACTTC	CASSHYEQYF
TRBD1	TRBJ2-7	TRBV28	-	TGTGCCAGCAGTACCCCAGGGACAGGCCCCTACGAGCAGTACTTC	CASSTPGTGPYEQYF
TRBD2	TRBJ2-1	TRBV15	-	TGTGCCACCAGCACCAGACTAGCGGGAGCGTACAATGAGCAGTTCTTC	CATSTRLAGAYNEQFF
TRBD2	TRBJ2-1	TRBV19	-	TGTGCCAGTAGTATGGGCGGGAGGGGCCCCTCCTACAATGAGCAGTTCTTC	CASSMGGRGPSYNEQFF
-	TRBJ1-2	TRBV28	-	TGTGCCAGCAGTCCCACCCGGAGAGAAAACTATGGCTACACCTTC	CASSPTRRENYGYTF
-	TRBJ1-1	TRBV5-1	few	TGCGCCAGCAGCTCGGACAGACCGAACACTGAAGCTTTCTTT	CASSSDRPNTEAFF
-	TRBJ2-1	TRBV7-7	-	TGTGCTAGCAGCTTAGGGCAGTCGGTCGGGGATGAGCAGTTCTTC	CASSLGQSVGDEQFF
-	TRBJ2-1	TRBV6-5	-	TGTGCCAGCAGTTACACCCATCTTGGGGTAGTGCAGTTCTTC	CASSYTHLGVVQFF
-	TRBJ2-7	TRBV29-1	-	TGCAGCGTTGAAGAGGCCTACGAGCAGTACTTC	CSVEEAYEQYF
TRBD2	TRBJ2-7	TRBV28	-	TGTGCCAGCAGTCCCGGGACTAGCGGGGTTTACGAGCAGTACTTC	CASSPGTSGVYEQYF
-	TRBJ2-2	TRBV6-1	-	TGTGCCAGCAGTGCCCCGAAGGGGGAGCTGTTTTTT	CASSAPKGELFF
-	TRBJ2-2	TRBV10-3	-	TGTGCCATCAGTGGGGCCGGGGAGCTGTTTTTT	CAISGAGELFF
TRBD2	TRBJ2-1	TRBV5-1	-	TGCGCCAGCAGCTTGGAGGGTCTAGCGGGAGGCTTCTTCTACAATGAGCAGTTCTTC	CASSLEGLAGGFFYNEQFF
-	TRBJ2-7	TRBV4-2	-	TGTGCCAGCAGCCAGGACGGGAGCTCCTACGAGCAGTACTTC	CASSQDGSSYEQYF
TRBD1	TRBJ2-2	TRBV7-9	-	TGTGCCAGCAGCCCGGACAGGGGGGTCACCGGGGAGCTGTTTTTT	CASSPDRGVTGELFF
TRBD2	TRBJ2-1	TRBV27	-	TGTGCCAGCAGCCCGACTAGCTCCAATGAGCAGTTCTTC	CASSPTSSNEQFF
-	TRBJ1-1	TRBV18	-	TGTGCCAGCTCACCAGGGTTGGGGAACACTGAAGCTTTCTTT	CASSPGLGNTEAFF
-	TRBJ2-4	TRBV18	-	TGTGCCAGCTCACCAGGGGTGGGACTCGGGGCCAAAAACATTCAGTACTTC	CASSPGVGLGAKNIQYF
-	TRBJ2-5	TRBV2	-	TGTGCCAGCAGTGTGACGGCGGACCCAGAGACCCAGTACTTC	CASSVTADPETQYF
-	TRBJ2-3	TRBV10-2	-	TGCGCCAGCAGTGGGATGGATAGAAGCACAGATACGCAGTATTTT	CASSGMDRSTDTQYF
TRBD2	TRBJ2-3	TRBV5-1	-	TGCGCCAGCAGCTTGTCTACTAGCGGGTTTAGCACAGATACGCAGTATTTT	CASSLSTSGFSTDTQYF
-	TRBJ1-1	TRBV5-1	-	TGCGCCAGCAGCGCAGACAGAGTGAACACTGAAGCTTTCTTT	CASSADRVNTEAFF
TRBD2	TRBJ2-5	TRBV5-6	-	TGTGCCAGCAGCTTCACCGGGACTAGCGGGAGCAAGGAGACCCAGTACTTC	CASSFTGTSGSKETQYF
-	TRBJ2-5	TRBV5-1	-	TGCGCCAGCAGCTTGGGGGTGAGTCAGACCCAGTACTTC	CASSLGVSQTQYF
TRBD1	TRBJ1-3	TRBV14	-	TGTGCCAGCAGAGTCCCGAGACAGGGGGCACACACCATATATTTT	CASRVPRQGAHTIYF
-	TRBJ2-7	TRBV7-2	-	TGTGCCAGCAGCTCTCGTATAAGGGGCTCCTACGAGCAGTACTTC	CASSSRIRGSYEQYF
TRBD2	TRBJ2-1	TRBV28	-	TGTGCCAGCAGAAAAACCAGCGGGAGGGGTTACAATGAGCAGTTCTTC	CASRKTSGRGYNEQFF
-	TRBJ2-7	TRBV27	-	TGTGCCAGCAGTTTATCGTCCGGACGCCCCCGTGGCTACGAGCAGTACTTC	CASSLSSGRPRGYEQYF
-	TRBJ1-4	TRBV5-4	-	TGTGCCAGCAGCTTGTGGGAAGGAGGGGAAAAACTGTTTTTT	CASSLWEGGEKLFF
-	TRBJ2-6	TRBV2	once	TGTGCCAGCAGGGGTACTGGGGGAGCTGGGGCCAACGTCCTGACTTTC	CASRGTGGAGANVLTF
-	TRBJ2-5	TRBV5-1	-	TGCGCCAGCAGCTTGGAGGCATTCCAAGAGACCCAGTACTTC	CASSLEAFQETQYF
-	TRBJ2-3	TRBV11-3	-	TGTGCCAGCAGCCCGGGACTTGGCCCGAGCATTGATACGCAGTATTTT	CASSPGLGPSIDTQYF
TRBD1	TRBJ1-2	TRBV5-1	-	TGCGCCAGCAGCTTGGGCCGGGACAGGGACGAAAACTATGGCTACACCTTC	CASSLGRDRDENYGYTF
-	TRBJ2-7	TRBV7-3	once	TGTGCCAGCAGCTTAACGCCCCAGGGCTACGAGCAGTACTTC	CASSLTPQGYEQYF
-	TRBJ1-2	TRBV25-1	-	TGTGCCAGCTCGTCTTTGTTGGGCTACACCTTC	CASSSLLGYTF
-	TRBJ1-5	TRBV29-1	-	TGCAGCGGTGCTAATGCGGGTCAGCCCCAGCATTTT	CSGANAGQPQHF
TRBD1	TRBJ1-2	TRBV28	-	TGTGCCAGCAGCCGCCTGAACCGGGACAGATATGGCTACACCTTC	CASSRLNRDRYGYTF
-	TRBJ1-2	TRBV9	once	TGTGCCAGCAGCGCCGAGGCGCAGGGGATCTATGGCTACACCTTC	CASSAEAQGIYGYTF
TRBD2	TRBJ2-3	TRBV7-3	once	TGTGCCAGCAGCCCCCGGACGGGAGGGGGGACAGATACGCAGTATTTT	CASSPRTGGGTDTQYF